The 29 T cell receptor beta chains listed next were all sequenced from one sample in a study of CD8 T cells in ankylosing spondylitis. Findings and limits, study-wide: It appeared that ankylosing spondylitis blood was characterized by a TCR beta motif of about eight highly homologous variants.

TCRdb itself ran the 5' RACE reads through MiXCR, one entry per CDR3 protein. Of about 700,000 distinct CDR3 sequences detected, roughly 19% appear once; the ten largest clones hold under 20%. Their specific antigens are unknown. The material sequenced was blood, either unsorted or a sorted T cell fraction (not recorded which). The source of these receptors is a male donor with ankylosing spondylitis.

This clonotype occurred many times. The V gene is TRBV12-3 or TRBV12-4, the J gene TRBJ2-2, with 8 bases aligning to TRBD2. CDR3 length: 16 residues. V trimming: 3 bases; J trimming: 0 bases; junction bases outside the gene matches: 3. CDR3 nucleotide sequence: TGTGCCAGCAGTTTCGGGGGGGCCTCGAACACCGGGGAGCTGTTTTTT. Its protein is CASSFGGASNTGELFF.

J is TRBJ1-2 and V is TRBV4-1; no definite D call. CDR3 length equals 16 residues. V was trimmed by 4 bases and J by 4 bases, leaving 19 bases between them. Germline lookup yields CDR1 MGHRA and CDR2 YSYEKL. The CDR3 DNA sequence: TGCGCCAGCAGCCCGGCGGAGGGATGGCTATTCTATGGCTACACCTTC. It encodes CASSPAEGWLFYGYTF.

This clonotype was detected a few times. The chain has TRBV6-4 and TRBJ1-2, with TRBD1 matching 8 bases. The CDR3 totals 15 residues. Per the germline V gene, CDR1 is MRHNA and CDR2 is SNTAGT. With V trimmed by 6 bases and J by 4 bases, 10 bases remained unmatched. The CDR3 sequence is CASREGTGASYGYTF. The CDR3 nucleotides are TGTGCCAGCAGAGAGGGGACAGGCGCTTCCTATGGCTACACCTTC.

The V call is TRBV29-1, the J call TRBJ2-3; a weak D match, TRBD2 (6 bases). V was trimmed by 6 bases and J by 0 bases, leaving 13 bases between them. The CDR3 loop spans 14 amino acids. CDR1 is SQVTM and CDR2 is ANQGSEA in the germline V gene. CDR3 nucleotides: TGCAGCGTCCGGGACTCGCTCAGCACAGATACGCAGTATTTT. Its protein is CSVRDSLSTDTQYF.

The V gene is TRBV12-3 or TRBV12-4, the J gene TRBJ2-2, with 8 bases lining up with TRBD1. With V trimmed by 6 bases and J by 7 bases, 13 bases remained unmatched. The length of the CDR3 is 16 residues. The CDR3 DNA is TGTGCCAGCAGCCCCGGCCAGGGGGCAACGGACGGGGAGCTGTTTTTT. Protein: CASSPGQGATDGELFF.

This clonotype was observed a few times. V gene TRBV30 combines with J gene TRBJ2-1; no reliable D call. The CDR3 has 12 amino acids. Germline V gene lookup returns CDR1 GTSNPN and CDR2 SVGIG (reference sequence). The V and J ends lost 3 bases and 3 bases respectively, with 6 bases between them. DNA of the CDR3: TGTGCCTGGAGCCGTTACTACAATGAGCAGTTCTTC. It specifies CAWSRYYNEQFF. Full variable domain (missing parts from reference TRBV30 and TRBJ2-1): SQTIHQWPATLVQPVGSPLSLECTVEGTSNPNLYWYRQAAGRGLQLLFYSVGIGQISSEVPQNLSASRPQDRQFILSSKKLLLSDSGFYLCAWSRYYNEQFFGPGTRLTVL.

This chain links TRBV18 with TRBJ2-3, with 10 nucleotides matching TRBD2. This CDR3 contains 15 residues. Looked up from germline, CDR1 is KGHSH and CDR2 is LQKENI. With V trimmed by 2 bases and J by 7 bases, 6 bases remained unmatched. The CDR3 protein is CASSPTGTSEYTQYF. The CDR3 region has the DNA TGTGCCAGCTCACCAACCGGGACTAGCGAATATACGCAGTATTTT.

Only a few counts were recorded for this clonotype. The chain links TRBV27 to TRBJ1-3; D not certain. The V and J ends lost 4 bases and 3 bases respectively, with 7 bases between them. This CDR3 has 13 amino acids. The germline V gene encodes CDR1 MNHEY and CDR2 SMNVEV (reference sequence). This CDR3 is CASSSRYGNTIYF. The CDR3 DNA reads TGTGCCAGCAGTTCGCGGTATGGAAACACCATATATTTT.

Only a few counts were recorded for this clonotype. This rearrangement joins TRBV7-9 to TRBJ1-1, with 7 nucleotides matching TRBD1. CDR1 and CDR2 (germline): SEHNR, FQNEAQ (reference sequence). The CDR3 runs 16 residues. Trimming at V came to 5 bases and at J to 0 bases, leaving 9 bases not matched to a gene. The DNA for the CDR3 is TGTGCCAGCAGCCCCGGGACAGACTGGGTGAACACTGAAGCTTTCTTT. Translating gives CASSPGTDWVNTEAFF.

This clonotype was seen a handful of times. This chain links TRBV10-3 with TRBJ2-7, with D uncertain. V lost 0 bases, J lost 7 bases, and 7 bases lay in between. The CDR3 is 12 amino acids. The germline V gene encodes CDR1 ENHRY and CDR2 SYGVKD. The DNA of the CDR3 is TGTGCCATCAGTGAGTCCATCGGGGAGCAGTACTTC. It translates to CAISESIGEQYF.

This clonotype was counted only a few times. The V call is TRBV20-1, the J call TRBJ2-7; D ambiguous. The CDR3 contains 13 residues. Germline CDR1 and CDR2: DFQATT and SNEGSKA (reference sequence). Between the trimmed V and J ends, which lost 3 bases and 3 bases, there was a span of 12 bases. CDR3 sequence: CSASPLDRYEQYF. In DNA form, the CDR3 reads TGCAGTGCTAGCCCGCTAGACCGCTACGAGCAGTACTTC.

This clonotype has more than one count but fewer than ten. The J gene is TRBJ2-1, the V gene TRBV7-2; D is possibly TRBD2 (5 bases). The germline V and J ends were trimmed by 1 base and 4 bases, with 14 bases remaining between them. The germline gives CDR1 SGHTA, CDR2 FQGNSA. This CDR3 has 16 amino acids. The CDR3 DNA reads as TGTGCCAGCAGCTTAGTTGTGGGAGTCGGGTACAATGAGCAGTTCTTC. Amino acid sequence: CASSLVVGVGYNEQFF.

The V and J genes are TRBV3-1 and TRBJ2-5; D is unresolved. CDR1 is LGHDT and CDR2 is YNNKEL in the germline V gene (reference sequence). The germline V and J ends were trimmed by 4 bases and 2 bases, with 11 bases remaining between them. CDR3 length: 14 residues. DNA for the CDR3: TGTGCCAGCAGCCTACGACAACAACAAGAGACCCAGTACTTC. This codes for CASSLRQQQETQYF.

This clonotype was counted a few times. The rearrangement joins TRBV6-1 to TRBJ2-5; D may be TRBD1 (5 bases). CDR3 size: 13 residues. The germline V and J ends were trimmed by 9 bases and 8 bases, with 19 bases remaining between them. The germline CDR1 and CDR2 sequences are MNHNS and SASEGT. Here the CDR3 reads CASRKGRWSTQYF. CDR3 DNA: TGTGCCAGTCGTAAGGGGCGATGGAGCACCCAGTACTTC.

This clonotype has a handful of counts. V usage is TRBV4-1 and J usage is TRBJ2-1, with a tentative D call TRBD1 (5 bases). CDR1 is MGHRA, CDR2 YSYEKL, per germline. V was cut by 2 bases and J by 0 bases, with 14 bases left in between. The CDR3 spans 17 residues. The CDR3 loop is CASSQTRDRGSYNEQFF. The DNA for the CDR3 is TGCGCCAGCAGCCAAACGCGAGACAGAGGCTCCTACAATGAGCAGTTCTTC.

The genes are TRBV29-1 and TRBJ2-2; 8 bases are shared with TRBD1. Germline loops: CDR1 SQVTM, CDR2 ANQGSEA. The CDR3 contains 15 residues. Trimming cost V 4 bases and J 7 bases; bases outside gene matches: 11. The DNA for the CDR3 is TGCAGCGTTGGCCTACGACAGGGGTTACACGGGGAGCTGTTTTTT. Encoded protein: CSVGLRQGLHGELFF.

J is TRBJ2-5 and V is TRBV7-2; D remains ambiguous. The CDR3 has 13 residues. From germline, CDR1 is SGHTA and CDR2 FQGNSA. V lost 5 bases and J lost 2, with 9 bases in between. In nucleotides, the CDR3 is TGTGCCAGCAGCACGTACTCTCAAGAGACCCAGTACTTC. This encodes CASSTYSQETQYF.

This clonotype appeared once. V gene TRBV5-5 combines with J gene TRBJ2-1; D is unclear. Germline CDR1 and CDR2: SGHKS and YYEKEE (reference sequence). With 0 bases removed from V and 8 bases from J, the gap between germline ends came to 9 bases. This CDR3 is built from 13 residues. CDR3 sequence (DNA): TGTGCCAGCAGCTTGGAGGGTTTCGATGAGCAGTTCTTC. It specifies CASSLEGFDEQFF. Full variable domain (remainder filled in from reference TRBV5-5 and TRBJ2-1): DAGVTQSPTHLIKTRGQQVTLRCSPISGHKSVSWYQQVLGQGPQFIFQYYEKEERGRGNFPDRFSARQFPNYSSELNVNALLLGDSALYLCASSLEGFDEQFFGPGTRLTVL.

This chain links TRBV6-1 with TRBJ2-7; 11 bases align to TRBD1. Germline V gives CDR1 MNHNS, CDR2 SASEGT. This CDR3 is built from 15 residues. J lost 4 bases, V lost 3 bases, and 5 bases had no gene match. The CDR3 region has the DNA TGTGCCAGCAGTGAGTCGGGGACAGGGGGATACGAGCAGTACTTC. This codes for CASSESGTGGYEQYF.

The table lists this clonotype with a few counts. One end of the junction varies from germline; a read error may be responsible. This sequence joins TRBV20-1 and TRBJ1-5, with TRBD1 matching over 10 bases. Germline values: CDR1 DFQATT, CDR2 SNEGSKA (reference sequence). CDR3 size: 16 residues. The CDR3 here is CRARDDGTGVFQPQHF. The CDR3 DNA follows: TGCAGAGCTAGAGATGACGGGACAGGGGTATTTCAGCCCCAGCATTTT.

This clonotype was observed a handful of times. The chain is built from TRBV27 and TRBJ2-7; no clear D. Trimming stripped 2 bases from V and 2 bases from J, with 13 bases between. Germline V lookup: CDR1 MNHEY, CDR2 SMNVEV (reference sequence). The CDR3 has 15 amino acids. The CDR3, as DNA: TGTGCCAGCAGTTTAGATTCGACTGCGCCCTACGAGCAGTACTTC. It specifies CASSLDSTAPYEQYF.

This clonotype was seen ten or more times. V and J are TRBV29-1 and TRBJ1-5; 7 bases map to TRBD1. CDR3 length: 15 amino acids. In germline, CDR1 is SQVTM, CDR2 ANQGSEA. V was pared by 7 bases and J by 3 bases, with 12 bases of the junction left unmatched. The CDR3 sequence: CSARRQGRHNQPQHF. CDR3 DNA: TGCAGCGCTAGGCGACAGGGCAGGCACAATCAGCCCCAGCATTTT.

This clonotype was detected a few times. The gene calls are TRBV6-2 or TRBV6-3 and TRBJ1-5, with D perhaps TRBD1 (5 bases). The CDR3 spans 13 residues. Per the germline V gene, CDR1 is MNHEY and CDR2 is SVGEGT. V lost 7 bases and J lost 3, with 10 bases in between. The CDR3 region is CASTQTVNQPQHF. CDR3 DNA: TGTGCCAGCACTCAGACAGTCAATCAGCCCCAGCATTTT.

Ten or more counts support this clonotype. The CDR3 DNA sequence: TGTGCCAGCAGCGTAGGGGGGGAGCTGTTTTTT. Translating gives CASSVGGELFF. The V gene is TRBV9, the J gene TRBJ2-2; D is undetermined. Germline CDR1 is SGDLS and CDR2 is YYNGEE. Trimming left V 0 bases short and J 8 bases short, with 2 bases between. This CDR3 comprises 11 residues.

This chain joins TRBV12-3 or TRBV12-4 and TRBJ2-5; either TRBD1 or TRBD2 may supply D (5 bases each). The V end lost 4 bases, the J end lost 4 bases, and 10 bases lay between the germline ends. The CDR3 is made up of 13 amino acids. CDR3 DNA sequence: TGTGCCAGCAGTTCCGGGGCATCAGAGACCCAGTACTTC. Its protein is CASSSGASETQYF.

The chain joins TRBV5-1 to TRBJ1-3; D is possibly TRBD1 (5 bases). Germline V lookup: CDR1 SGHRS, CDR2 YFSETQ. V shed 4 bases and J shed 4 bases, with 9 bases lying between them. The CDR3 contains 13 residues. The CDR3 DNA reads TGCGCCAGCAGCAACGGGGGAGGAAACACCATATATTTT. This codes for CASSNGGGNTIYF.

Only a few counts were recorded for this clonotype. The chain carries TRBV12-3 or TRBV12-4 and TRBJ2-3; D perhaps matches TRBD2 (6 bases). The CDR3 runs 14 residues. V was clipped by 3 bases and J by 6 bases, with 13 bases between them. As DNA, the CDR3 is TGTGCCAGCAGTTTCGGGGGAACCGGGGATACGCAGTATTTT. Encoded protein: CASSFGGTGDTQYF.

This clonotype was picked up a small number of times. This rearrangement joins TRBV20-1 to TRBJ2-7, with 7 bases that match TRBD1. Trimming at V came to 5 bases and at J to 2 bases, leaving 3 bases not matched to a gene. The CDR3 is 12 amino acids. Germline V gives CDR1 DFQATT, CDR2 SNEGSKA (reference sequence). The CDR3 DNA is TGCAGTGCTGGAGGACAGGCCTACGAGCAGTACTTC. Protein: CSAGGQAYEQYF.

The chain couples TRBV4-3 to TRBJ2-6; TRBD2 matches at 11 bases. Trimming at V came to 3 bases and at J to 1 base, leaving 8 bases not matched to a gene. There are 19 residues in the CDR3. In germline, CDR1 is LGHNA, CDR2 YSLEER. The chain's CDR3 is CASSQALTSGSSGANVLTF. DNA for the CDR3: TGCGCCAGCAGCCAGGCCTTAACTAGCGGGAGTTCTGGGGCCAACGTCCTGACTTTC.